Sequencing of this T cell receptor (beta chain) was carried out in a study of T cell changes during pregnancy in multiple sclerosis. TCRdb's table, derived via immunoSEQ multiplex PCR, lists solely in-frame clones and lacks some. The sample includes around 75,000 clones, approximately 95% of them seen just once. The CDR3 length is 15 residues. With 4 bases clipped from V and 6 bases from J, the junction kept 12 bases outside the gene matches. The germline V gene encodes CDR1 SGHNT and CDR2 YYREEE (reference sequence). The sequence was obtained from a female donor with multiple sclerosis, enrolled in a pregnancy study. V usage is TRBV5-4 and J usage is TRBJ2-5; 7 nucleotides agree with TRBD1. The material was CD4+ T cells from peripheral blood mononuclear cells, obtained after pregnancy. The CDR3 spells CASSLERGRVQTQYF. DNA for the CDR3: TGTGCCAGCAGCCTGGAAAGGGGGCGGGTGCAGACCCAGTACTTC.